Below are 4 T cell receptor beta chains sequenced from a single sample in a study of identical twins. Each CDR3 protein is one row after TCRdb ran MiXCR on the 5' RACE reads. The sample lists 1.5 million to 2 million distinct CDR3 sequences, around a third occurring once. Sequencing was carried out using cord blood. The receptor set was obtained from a newborn girl in good health.

The chain links TRBV5-1 to TRBJ2-1, with D perhaps matching TRBD2 (5 bases). CDR1 is SGHRS, CDR2 YFSETQ, per germline. This CDR3 comprises 16 residues. V lost 0 bases and J 2 bases, leaving 12 bases between the germline ends. The CDR3 sequence: CASSLDRESPYNEQFF. The CDR3 DNA sequence: TGCGCCAGCAGCTTGGATAGGGAGTCTCCCTACAATGAGCAGTTCTTC. Combining the CDR3 with reference TRBV5-1 and TRBJ2-1 gives the whole variable domain KAGVTQTPRYLIKTRGQQVTLSCSPISGHRSVSWYQQTPGQGLQFLFEYFSETQRNKGNFPGRFSGRQFSNSRSEMNVSTLELGDSALYLCASSLDRESPYNEQFFGPGTRLTVL.

This clonotype has a handful of counts. The chain joins TRBV10-3 to TRBJ2-7; the match to TRBD2 covers 13 bases. Trimming removed 6 bases from V and 2 bases from J; junction bases left unmatched: 4. The germline V gene has CDR1 ENHRY and CDR2 SYGVKD. This CDR3 has 15 residues. The CDR3 here is CAISGTSGTAYEQYF. The DNA for the CDR3 is TGTGCCATCAGCGGGACTAGCGGGACGGCCTACGAGCAGTACTTC.

The V gene is TRBV20-1, the J gene TRBJ2-7; D not certain. The V gene's germline CDR1 is DFQATT and CDR2 SNEGSKA (reference sequence). With 4 bases removed from V and 6 bases from J, the gap between germline ends came to 13 bases. There are 12 residues in the CDR3. The CDR3 loop is CSAIDPLGEQYF. The CDR3 DNA sequence: TGCAGTGCTATCGACCCGCTCGGCGAGCAGTACTTC.

This clonotype was found a few times. V and J are TRBV28 and TRBJ2-3; D may be TRBD2 (6 bases). The CDR3 contains 16 residues. Trimming removed 6 bases from V and 3 bases from J, with 19 bases in between. Germline loops: CDR1 MDHEN, CDR2 SYDVKM. The CDR3 here is CASSDLGSGRTDTQYF. The CDR3 DNA follows: TGTGCCAGCAGCGATCTGGGGAGCGGGCGAACAGATACGCAGTATTTT.